A selection of T cell receptor beta chains follows, all from one sample in a study of blood T cell repertoires in COVID-19. Profiling relied on immunoSEQ multiplex PCR, and the TCRdb table lists in-frame clones only, not all of them. The data hold 260,000 or so clones, with 83% observed a single time. Sequencing was carried out using PBMCs or T cells enriched from blood (not recorded which). These receptors came from a woman aged 40 to 49 who had been exposed to COVID-19. Both conserved end residues are part of each CDR3. The D gene is left open where the match is weak. A clone size is listed for some rows: how often the clone was seen (once, few, many), or a class if it is expanded.

.	TRBJ2-2	TRBV5-1	.	TGCGCCAGCAGCTTGGATACAAACACCGGGGAGCTGTTTTTT	CASSLDTNTGELFF
.	TRBJ1-1	TRBV7-2	.	TGTGCCAGCAGCTTAGGGGGCGCCGGCACTGAAGCTTTCTTT	CASSLGGAGTEAFF
TRBD2	TRBJ2-7	TRBV2	.	TGTGCCAGCGAACTAGCGGGGGGCTACGAGCAGTACTTC	CASELAGGYEQYF
TRBD1	TRBJ1-3	TRBV28	.	TGTGCCAGCAGCCCCACGGCGGGTTACAGGGGAGGTCTTGGAAACACCATATATTTT	CASSPTAGYRGGLGNTIYF
TRBD1	TRBJ1-4	TRBV9	.	TGTGCCAGCAGCACCAAAGGACAGGGGCGAAATGAAAAACTGTTTTTT	CASSTKGQGRNEKLFF
.	TRBJ2-1	TRBV6-1	many	TGTGCCAGCAGTGAATCGACGGTAAGAGGGACTCCCCGCGGTGAGCAGTTCTTC	CASSESTVRGTPRGEQFF
.	TRBJ1-2	TRBV28	once	TGTGCCAGCAGTTTGGGCAGTGGCTATGGCTACACCTTC	CASSLGSGYGYTF
TRBD1	TRBJ1-2	TRBV5-1	few	TGCGCCAGCAGCTTGAGGGGGCTTGAGGGCTACACCTTC	CASSLRGLEGYTF
.	TRBJ2-2	TRBV5-5	.	TGTGCCAGCAGCACTTCGCGGGTGGAAGTGTACACCGGGGAGCTGTTTTTT	CASSTSRVEVYTGELFF
TRBD2	TRBJ2-5	TRBV9	.	TGTGCCAGCAGCGTAGGGACTAGCGGGGGGGAATGGGGAGAGACCCAGTACTTC	CASSVGTSGGEWGETQYF
.	TRBJ1-5	TRBV19	.	TGTGCCAGTAGTATGAAAATAGATAGCAATCAGCCCCAGCATTTT	CASSMKIDSNQPQHF
TRBD1	TRBJ1-1	TRBV6-5	.	TGTGCCAGCAGTTACGCAGGGACAGGGGGATGGACTGAAGCTTTCTTT	CASSYAGTGGWTEAFF
.	TRBJ1-2	TRBV12-3/TRBV12-4	.	TGTGCCAGCAGTTTAGCCGGCTATGGCTACACCTTC	CASSLAGYGYTF
TRBD1	TRBJ2-1	TRBV4-2	.	TGTGCCAGCAGCCAAGATGACAGGGATGCCTACAATGAGCAGTTCTTC	CASSQDDRDAYNEQFF
TRBD2	TRBJ2-1	TRBV9	.	TGTGCCAGCAGCGCAGCGGGGGCTACTATCGAGGAGCAGTTCTTC	CASSAAGATIEEQFF
.	TRBJ2-1	TRBV7-2	.	TGTGCCAGCAGGTCCCCCTCAGGGCGCAATGAGCAGTTCTTC	CASRSPSGRNEQFF
.	TRBJ2-3	TRBV15	.	TGTGCCACCAGCACACCGAACAGCCAGGGAAAGGGCTACACAGATACGCAGTATTTT	CATSTPNSQGKGYTDTQYF
.	TRBJ1-3	TRBV23-1	.	TGCGCCAGCCGACGGGAAGGTTGCCGTAAAGAGTCCTCTGGAAACACCATATATTTT	CASRREGCRKESSGNTIYF
.	TRBJ1-1	TRBV11-1	.	TGTGCCAGCAGCTTAGGAACCGCAGTCGAAGCTTTCTTT	CASSLGTAVEAFF
.	TRBJ1-2	TRBV28	.	TGTGCCAGCACTCTGGGAGCTAACTATGGCTACACCTTC	CASTLGANYGYTF
.	TRBJ1-4	TRBV5-5	.	TGTGCCAGCAGCGATGAGTTCGCTGGGGGGAGTCGAGAAAAACTGTTTTTT	CASSDEFAGGSREKLFF
TRBD2	TRBJ2-1	TRBV6-1	few	TGTGCCAGCAGTGAAGTCCGACTAGCGGGGGGGCCCGTCTACAATGAGCAGTTCTTC	CASSEVRLAGGPVYNEQFF
.	TRBJ2-7	TRBV6-5	.	TGTGCCAGCAAAATGACAGAATACTACGAGCAGTACTTC	CASKMTEYYEQYF
TRBD1	TRBJ2-7	TRBV3-1/TRBV3-2	few	TGTGCCAGCAGACCCAGGACAGGGAGAGAGCAGTACTTC	CASRPRTGREQYF
.	TRBJ1-4	TRBV18	.	TGTGCCAGCTCACCATCAGGGAAGAGGAATGAAAAACTGTTTTTT	CASSPSGKRNEKLFF
TRBD1	TRBJ1-6	TRBV2	.	TGTGCCAGCAGTGACGACAGGGCCTATAATTCACCCCTCCACTTT	CASSDDRAYNSPLHF
TRBD1	TRBJ1-3	TRBV28	.	TGTGCCAGCAGACCTGGGACAGGGAGTTCCTTTTTCGGAAACACCATATATTTT	CASRPGTGSSFFGNTIYF
.	TRBJ1-1	TRBV7-9	.	TGTGCCAGCAGCTTCGACATGAACACTGAAGCTTTCTTT	CASSFDMNTEAFF
TRBD2	TRBJ2-3	TRBV3-1/TRBV3-2	.	TGTGCCAGCAGCCGGGGCGGGGGGGCCTTTTCAGATACGCAGTATTTT	CASSRGGGAFSDTQYF
TRBD1	TRBJ1-6	TRBV7-6	.	TGTGCCAGCAGCATCGGGACAGGGGTGGGTTCACCCCTCCACTTT	CASSIGTGVGSPLHF
TRBD1	TRBJ2-1	TRBV18	.	TGTGCCAGCTCACGGGGAGGACAGGGGATGATCAATGAGCAGTTCTTC	CASSRGGQGMINEQFF
.	TRBJ2-7	TRBV7-2	.	TGTGCCAGCAGCTTAGTCTTACGAGGGCCGGACGAGCAGTACTTC	CASSLVLRGPDEQYF
TRBD2	TRBJ2-2	TRBV7-8	.	TGTGCCAGCAGCTTAGTTCGGGGGGCGAACACCGGGGAGCTGTTTTTT	CASSLVRGANTGELFF